This TCR beta chain comes out of a study of early T cells in non-severe SARS-CoV-2 infection. Study-wide results and caveats: The VDJdb matching leaned toward anti-spike CD8 responses and overlooked private and CD4 specificities.

The TCR library protocol was used to attach unique molecular identifiers. These identifiers were attached to individual cDNA molecules. One entry per CDR3 protein, called by TCRdb with MiXCR from the 5' RACE reads. This table has tens of thousands of distinct CDR3 sequences, around 13% appearing once. Germline CDR1 and CDR2: SGHRS and YFSETQ. With 0 bases removed from V and 5 bases from J, the gap between germline ends came to 6 bases. This CDR3 comprises 14 residues. As concerns this clonotype: Its antigen is unidentified.

This chain connects TRBV5-1 to TRBJ1-6; possible D gene TRBD1, 6 bases. This sequence originates from an adult who was a healthcare worker with PCR-confirmed SARS-CoV-2 infection or an uninfected control (not recorded which). Sequenced input: whole blood. CDR3 sequence: CASSLGQDNSPLHF. The CDR3 DNA reads as TGCGCCAGCAGCTTGGGACAGGATAATTCACCCCTCCACTTT.